This T cell receptor (beta chain) was captured in a study of T cells after yellow fever vaccination. Findings of the study overall: Though it reached lower strength, the secondary response hit its peak faster, day 5 versus 15.

CDR1 is MNHEY and CDR2 is SMNVEV in the germline V gene (reference sequence). The CDR3 covers 13 residues. The ends lost 5 bases at V and 3 bases at J; junction bases unmatched: 3. In making TCR cDNA, 5'RACE template switching added a universal primer site and UMIs to it. TCRdb re-called the 5' RACE reads through MiXCR, storing one row per CDR3 protein. The top ten hold roughly 17% of the sample, which has 450,000 to 600,000 distinct CDR3 sequences, 17% seen once. Worth noting for this clonotype: Its antigen is unidentified.

Specimen: PBMCs, collected less than 6 days after the first yellow fever vaccination. V is TRBV27 and J is TRBJ2-7; TRBD1 aligns across 8 bases. This TCR was recovered from a man aged 18-30 years who received the YFV17D yellow fever vaccine. The CDR3 region has the DNA TGTGCCAGCAGTCCCAGGGGGCTCTACGAGCAGTACGTC. Translated, it gives CASSPRGLYEQYV.